This T cell receptor (beta chain) stems from a study of blood T cells in healthy people across ages. For the study at large: Researchers report that template switching captured about one barcoded beta molecule per two T cells.

Whole-study findings and limits: A strong correlation between TCR beta diversity and naive T cell percentage was seen.

With regard to this clonotype: What it binds is not known. Mismatch with germline at one junction end may stem from a read error.

A sample-barcoded 5' primer and a J-beta primer mix were used in a second PCR of roughly 6 to 11 cycles. In TCRdb, the 5' RACE reads were re-called with MiXCR into one record per CDR3 protein. Altogether 1.5 million to 2 million distinct CDR3 sequences are present, around 48% being singletons, with the ten largest covering over 2%. The CDR3 loop spans 14 amino acids. The clonotype originates from a woman aged 40 to 50 in good health. Input material: blood. The gene calls are TRBV12-3 or TRBV12-4 and TRBJ1-5, with 10 bases identical to TRBD1. The CDR3 region has the DNA TGTGCCAGCAGACAGACAGGGGGCGATCAGCCCCAGCCTTTT. Translation gives CASRQTGGDQPQPF.